This TCR beta chain appears in the sequencing data of a study of T-cell reconstitution after alpha-beta-depleted transplantation in children. Regarding the study as a whole: Newly generated T cells supplied most T-cell counts and diversity one year post-transplant. About two months after transplant, alpha-beta T cells reportedly came from several hundred expanded graft clones. The high TCRbeta diversity at day 60 in some patients came from surviving recipient T cells and thymic progenitors.

Construction of the TCRbeta library involved unique molecular identifiers. MiXCR was run by TCRdb on the PCR reads, yielding one entry per CDR3 protein. The repertoire includes about a million distinct CDR3 sequences, roughly 29% of them detected once, and roughly 30% sits in the top ten. V shed 3 bases and J shed 9 bases, with 12 bases lying between them. The CDR3 totals 13 residues. Germline V gene sequence: CDR1 KGHSH, CDR2 LQKENI. In the case of this clonotype: Its matching antigen is unknown.

The sequence came from a boy under three years old who had a stem cell transplant for SCID, so the T cells may come from the graft donor. V gene TRBV18 combines with J gene TRBJ2-1; the D gene is possibly TRBD1 (5 bases). This sample comprised PBMCs, mostly from graft donor cells, obtained 360 days after TCRalphabeta/CD19-depleted stem cell transplant. CDR3 residues: CASSPLTRAEQFF. DNA of the CDR3: TGTGCCAGCTCACCCTTAACCAGGGCTGAGCAGTTCTTC.